This T cell receptor (beta chain) is from a study of blood T cells in healthy people across ages. Study outcomes and limitations: A roughly linear fall in TCR beta diversity per million T cells was seen with increasing age.

CDR3 length: 17 residues. CDR1 and CDR2 from the germline V gene are LGHNA and YSLEER. V lost 2 bases to trimming and J lost 6 bases; unmatched junction nucleotides: 11. With regard to this clonotype: Its antigen remains unknown.

For the second PCR, which ran for 7 to 11 cycles, a sample-barcoded 5' primer and a J-beta primer mix were used. A tag from a template-switch adaptor with 12 random nucleotides marked each cDNA molecule. TCRdb reprocessed the 5' RACE reads via MiXCR and lists one record per CDR3 protein. The table lists over 1,500,000 distinct CDR3 sequences, about two fifths of them singletons, with 23% in the top ten. The clonotype originates from a human donor in good health. The sequenced sample was blood. The chain is built from TRBV4-3 and TRBJ2-3; 10 nucleotides match TRBD2. CDR3 protein: CASSQSWGTSGADTQYF. The CDR3 DNA reads TGCGCCAGCAGCCAAAGTTGGGGAACTAGCGGGGCGGATACGCAGTATTTT.